This TCR beta chain is from a study of beta chain features in type 1 diabetes. Points from the study as a whole: Among patients with Type 1 diabetes, TCRB CDR3s were moderately but significantly shorter in every one of the four CD4+ subsets.

Details on this clone: Its antigen is unidentified.

The germline V gene encodes CDR1 SGHNT and CDR2 YENEEA. Deletions cut 7 bases from V and 4 bases from J, with 8 bases between. The CDR3 is 12 amino acids. A heparinised blood draw that averaged around 110 mL was obtained once from each donor. The study reverse transcribed the entire isolated RNA, so it sequenced expressed TCRB transcripts. Profiled with immunoSEQ multiplex PCR; TCRdb holds only in-frame clones, not every one. Of about 650,000 clones detected, 12% appear once; the ten largest clones hold more than 0.1%. This sequence originates from a man aged 25 to 40 with type 1 diabetes. The V and J genes are TRBV11-3 and TRBJ2-1, with D tentatively TRBD1 (5 bases). The specimen sequenced was naive CD4+ T cells from blood. CDR3 in amino acids: CASTSGYNEQFF. CDR3 nucleotide sequence: TGTGCCAGCACCTCAGGGTACAATGAGCAGTTCTTC.